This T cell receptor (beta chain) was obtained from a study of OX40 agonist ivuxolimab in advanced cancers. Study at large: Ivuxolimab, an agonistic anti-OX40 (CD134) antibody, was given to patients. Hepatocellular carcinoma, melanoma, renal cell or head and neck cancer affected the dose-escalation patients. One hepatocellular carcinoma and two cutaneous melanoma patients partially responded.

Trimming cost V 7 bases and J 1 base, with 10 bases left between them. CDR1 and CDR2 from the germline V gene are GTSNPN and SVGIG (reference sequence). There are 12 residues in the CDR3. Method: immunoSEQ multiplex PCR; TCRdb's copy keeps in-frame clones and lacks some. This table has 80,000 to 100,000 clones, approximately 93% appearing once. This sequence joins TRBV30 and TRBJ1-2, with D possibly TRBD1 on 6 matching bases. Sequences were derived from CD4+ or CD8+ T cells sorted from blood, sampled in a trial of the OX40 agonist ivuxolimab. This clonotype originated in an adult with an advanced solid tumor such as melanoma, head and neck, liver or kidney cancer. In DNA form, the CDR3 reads TGTGCCTTTAAGGGGGATAACTATGGCTACACCTTC. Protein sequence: CAFKGDNYGYTF.